This T cell receptor beta chain was captured in a study of shared clonotypes between healthy human individuals. Whole-study results and caveats: Sharing across a handful of donors was seen in 4% to 5% of naive CD4 clonotypes. In general, naive subsets displayed greater estimated richness than memory subsets did.

Trimming took 5 bases from V and 5 from J, leaving 13 bases between them. The CDR3 has 14 amino acids. CDR1 is MDHEN, CDR2 SYDVKM, per germline. Naive CD8 cells were CD45RO-negative, positively selected for CCR7, excluding terminally differentiated effector memory CD45RA+ cells. As to this clone: Its cognate antigen is unknown.

The table came from immunoSEQ multiplex PCR; TCRdb's copy has only in-frame clones and leaves some out. The data contain hundreds of thousands of clones, 96% of them singletons. The sequenced sample consisted of naive CD8+ T cells sorted from blood. The chain combines TRBV28 with TRBJ1-5; possible D gene TRBD1, 6 bases. The source of this sequence is a woman in her 30s in good health. The CDR3 reads CASSEQGWDQPQHF. The CDR3 coding sequence is TGTGCCAGCAGTGAACAGGGTTGGGATCAGCCCCAGCATTTT.